This T cell receptor beta chain was identified during a study of blood T cell repertoires in COVID-19. Study processing details: Reference gene primer amplification gave nucleated cell count estimates. Method: immunoSEQ multiplex PCR; TCRdb's copy keeps in-frame clones and lacks some. The D gene and trimming were derived from the DNA, and the V and J assignments and clone size from that table. The sample holds under 300,000 clones, around 90% seen once. Each participant's cohort was designated according to participant-reported clinical history. Germline CDR1 is KGHDR and CDR2 is SFDVKD. This CDR3 is built from 12 residues. The V end was cut by 0 bases, the J end by 7 bases, with 5 bases between.

The chain uses TRBV24-1 and TRBJ1-2, with no clear D. What was sequenced was PBMCs or T cells enriched from blood (not recorded which). The sequence derives from a woman between 35 and 50 years old with acute COVID-19. Written as DNA, the CDR3 is TGTGCCACCAGTGATTTGTCAGTTGGCTACACCTTC. This encodes CATSDLSVGYTF.